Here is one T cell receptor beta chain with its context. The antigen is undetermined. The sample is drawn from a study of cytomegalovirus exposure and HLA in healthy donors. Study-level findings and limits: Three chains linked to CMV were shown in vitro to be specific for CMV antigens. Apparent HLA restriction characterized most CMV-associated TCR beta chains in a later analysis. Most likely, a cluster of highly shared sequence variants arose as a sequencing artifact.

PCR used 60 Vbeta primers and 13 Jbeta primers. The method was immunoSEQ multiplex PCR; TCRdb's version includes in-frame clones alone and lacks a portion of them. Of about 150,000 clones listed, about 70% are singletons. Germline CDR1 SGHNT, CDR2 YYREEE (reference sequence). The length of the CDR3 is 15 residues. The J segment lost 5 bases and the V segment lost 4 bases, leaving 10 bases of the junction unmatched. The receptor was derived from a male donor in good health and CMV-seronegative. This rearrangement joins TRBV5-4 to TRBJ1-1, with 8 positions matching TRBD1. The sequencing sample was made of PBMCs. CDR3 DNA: TGTGCCAGCAGCGACCCGGACAGGGCGGGAACTGAAGCTTTCTTT. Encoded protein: CASSDPDRAGTEAFF. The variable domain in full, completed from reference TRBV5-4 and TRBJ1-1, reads ETGVTQSPTHLIKTRGQQVTLRCSSQSGHNTVSWYQQALGQGPQFIFQYYREEENGRGNFPPRFSGLQFPNYSSELNVNALELDDSALYLCASSDPDRAGTEAFFGQGTRLTVV.